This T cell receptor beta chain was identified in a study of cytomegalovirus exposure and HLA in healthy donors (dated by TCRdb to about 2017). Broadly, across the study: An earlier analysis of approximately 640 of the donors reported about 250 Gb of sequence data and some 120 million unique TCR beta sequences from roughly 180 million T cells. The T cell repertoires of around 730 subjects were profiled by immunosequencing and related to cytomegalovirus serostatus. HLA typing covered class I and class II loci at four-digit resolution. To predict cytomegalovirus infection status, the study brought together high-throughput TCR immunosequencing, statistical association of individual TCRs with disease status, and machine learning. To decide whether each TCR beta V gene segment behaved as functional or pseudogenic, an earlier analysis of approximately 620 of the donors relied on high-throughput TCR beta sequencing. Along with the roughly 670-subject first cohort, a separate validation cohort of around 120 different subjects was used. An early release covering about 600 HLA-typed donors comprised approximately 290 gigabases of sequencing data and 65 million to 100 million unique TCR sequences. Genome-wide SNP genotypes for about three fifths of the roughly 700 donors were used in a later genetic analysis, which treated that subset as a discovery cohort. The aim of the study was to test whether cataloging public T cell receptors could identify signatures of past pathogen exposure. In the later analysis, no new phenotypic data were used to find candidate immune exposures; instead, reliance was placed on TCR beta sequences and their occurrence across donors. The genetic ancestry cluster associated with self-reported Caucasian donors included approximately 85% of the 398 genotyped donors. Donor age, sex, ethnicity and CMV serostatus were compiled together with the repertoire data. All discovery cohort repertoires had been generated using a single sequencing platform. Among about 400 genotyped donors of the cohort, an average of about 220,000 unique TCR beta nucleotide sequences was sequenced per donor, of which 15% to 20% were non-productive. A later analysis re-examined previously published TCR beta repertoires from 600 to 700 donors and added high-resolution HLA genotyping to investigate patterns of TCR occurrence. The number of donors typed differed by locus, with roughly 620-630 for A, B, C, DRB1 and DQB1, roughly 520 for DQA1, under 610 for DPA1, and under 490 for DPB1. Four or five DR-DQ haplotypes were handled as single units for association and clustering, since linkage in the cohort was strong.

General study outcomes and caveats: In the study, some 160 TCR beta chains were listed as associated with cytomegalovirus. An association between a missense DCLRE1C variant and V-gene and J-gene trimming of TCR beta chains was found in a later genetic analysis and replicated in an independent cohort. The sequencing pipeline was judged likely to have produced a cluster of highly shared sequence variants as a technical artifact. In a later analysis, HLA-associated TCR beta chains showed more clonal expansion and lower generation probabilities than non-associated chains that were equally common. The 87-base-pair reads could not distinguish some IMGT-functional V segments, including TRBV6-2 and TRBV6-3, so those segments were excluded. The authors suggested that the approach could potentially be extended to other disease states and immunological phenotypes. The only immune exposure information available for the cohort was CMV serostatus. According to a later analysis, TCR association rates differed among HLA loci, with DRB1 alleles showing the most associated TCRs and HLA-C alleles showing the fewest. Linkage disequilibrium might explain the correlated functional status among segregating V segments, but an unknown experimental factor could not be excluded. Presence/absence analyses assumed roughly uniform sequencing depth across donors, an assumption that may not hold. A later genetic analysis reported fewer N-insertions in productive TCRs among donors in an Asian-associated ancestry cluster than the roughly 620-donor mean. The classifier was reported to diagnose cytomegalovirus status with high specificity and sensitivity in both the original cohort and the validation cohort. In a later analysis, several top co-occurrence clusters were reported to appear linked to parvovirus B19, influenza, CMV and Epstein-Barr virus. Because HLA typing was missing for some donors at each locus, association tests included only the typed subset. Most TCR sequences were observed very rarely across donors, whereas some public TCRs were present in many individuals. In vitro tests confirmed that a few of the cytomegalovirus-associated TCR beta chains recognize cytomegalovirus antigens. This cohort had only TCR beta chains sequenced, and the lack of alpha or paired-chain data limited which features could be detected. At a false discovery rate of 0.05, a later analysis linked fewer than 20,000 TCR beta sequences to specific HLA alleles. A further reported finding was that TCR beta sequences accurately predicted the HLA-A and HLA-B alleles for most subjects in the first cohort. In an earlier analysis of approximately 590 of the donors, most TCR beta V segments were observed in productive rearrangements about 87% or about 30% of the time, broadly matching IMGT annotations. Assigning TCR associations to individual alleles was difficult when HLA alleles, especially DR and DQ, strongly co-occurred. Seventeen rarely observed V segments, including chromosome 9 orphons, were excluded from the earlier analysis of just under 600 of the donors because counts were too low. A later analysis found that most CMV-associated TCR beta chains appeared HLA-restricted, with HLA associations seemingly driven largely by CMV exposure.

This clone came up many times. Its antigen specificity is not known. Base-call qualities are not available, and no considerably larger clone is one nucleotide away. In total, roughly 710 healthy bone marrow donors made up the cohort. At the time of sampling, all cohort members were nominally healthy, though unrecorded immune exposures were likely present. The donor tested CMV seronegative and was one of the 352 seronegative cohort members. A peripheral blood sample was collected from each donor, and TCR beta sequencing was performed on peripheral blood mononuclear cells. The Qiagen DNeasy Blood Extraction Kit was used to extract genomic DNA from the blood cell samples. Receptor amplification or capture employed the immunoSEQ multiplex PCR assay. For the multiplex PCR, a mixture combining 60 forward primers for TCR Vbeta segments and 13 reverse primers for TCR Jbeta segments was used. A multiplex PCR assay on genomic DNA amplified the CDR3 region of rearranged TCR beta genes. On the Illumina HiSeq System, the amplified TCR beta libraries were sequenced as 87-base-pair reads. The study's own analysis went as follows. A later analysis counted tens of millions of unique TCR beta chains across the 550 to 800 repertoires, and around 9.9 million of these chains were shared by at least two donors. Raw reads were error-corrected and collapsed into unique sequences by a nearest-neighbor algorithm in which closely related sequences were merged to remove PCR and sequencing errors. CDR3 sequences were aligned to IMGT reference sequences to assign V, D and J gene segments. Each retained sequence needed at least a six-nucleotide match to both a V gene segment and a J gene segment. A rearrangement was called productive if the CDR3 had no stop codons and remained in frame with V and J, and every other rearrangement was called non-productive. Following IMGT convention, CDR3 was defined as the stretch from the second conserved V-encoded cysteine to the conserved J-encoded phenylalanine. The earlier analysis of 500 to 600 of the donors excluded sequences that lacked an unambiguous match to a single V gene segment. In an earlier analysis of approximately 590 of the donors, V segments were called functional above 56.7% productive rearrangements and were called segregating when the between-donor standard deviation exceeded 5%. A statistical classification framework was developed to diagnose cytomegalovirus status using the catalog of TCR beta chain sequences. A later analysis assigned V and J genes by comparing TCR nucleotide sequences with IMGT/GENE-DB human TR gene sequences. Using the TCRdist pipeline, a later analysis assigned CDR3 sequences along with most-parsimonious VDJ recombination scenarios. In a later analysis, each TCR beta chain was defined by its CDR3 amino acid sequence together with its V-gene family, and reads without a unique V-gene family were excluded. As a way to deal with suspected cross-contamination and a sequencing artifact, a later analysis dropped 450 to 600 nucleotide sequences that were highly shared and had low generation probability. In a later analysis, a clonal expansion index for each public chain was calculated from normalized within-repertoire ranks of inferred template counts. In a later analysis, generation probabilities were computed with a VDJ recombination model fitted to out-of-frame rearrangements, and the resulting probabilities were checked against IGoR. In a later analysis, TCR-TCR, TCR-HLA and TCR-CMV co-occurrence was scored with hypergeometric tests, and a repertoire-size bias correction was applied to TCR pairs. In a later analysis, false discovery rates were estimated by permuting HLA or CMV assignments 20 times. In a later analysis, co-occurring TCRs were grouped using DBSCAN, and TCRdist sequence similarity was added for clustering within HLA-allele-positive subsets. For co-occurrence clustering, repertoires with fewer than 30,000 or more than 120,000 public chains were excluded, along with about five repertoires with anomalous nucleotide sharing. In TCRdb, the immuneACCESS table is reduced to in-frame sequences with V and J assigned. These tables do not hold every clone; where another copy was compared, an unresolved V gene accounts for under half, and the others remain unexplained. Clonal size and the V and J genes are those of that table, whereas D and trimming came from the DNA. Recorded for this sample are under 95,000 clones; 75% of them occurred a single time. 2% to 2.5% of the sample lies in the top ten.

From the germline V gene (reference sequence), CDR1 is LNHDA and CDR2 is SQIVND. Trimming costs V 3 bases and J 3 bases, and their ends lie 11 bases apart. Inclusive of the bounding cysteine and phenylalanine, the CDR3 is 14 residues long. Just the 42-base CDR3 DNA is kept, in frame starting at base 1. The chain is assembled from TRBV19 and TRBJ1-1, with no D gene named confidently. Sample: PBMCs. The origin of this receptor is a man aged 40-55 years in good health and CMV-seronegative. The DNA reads TGTGCCAGTAGTATTGGAGTCTCCGACACTGAAGCTTTCTTT. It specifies CASSIGVSDTEAFF.